Listed here are 25 T cell receptor beta chains from one sample, sequenced in a study of regulatory T cells in long-lasting Graves disease. Time point reported: persistent/refractory GD, antithyroid drugs over 5 years with positive TRAb. From PBMCs, RNA was extracted and then used to make the TCR library. The TCR beta library used iRepertoire HTBI primers with Arm-PCR amplification of CDR3. TCRdb re-derived calls from the multiplex PCR reads in MiXCR, one entry per CDR3 protein. The table includes some 450,000 distinct CDR3 sequences, about a quarter detected once. Sequences were derived from peripheral blood mononuclear cells (PBMCs), sampled when the disease was refractory, from a patient treated with antithyroid drugs. The receptors stem from a female donor with Graves disease.

This clonotype was found a few times. This chain connects TRBV2 to TRBJ2-5, with 14 bases identical to TRBD2. From germline, CDR1 is SNHLY and CDR2 FYNNEI. The CDR3 runs to 17 residues. V gave up 4 bases and J gave up 5 bases; unmatched junction bases: 9. The CDR3 bases are TGTGCCAGCAGTGGGGGGACTAGCGGGAGAGGAGGGGAGACCCAGTACTTC. It is translated as CASSGGTSGRGGETQYF.

This chain uses TRBV4-1 with TRBJ1-5, with 10 positions matching TRBD1. The length of the CDR3 is 18 residues. The germline V gene encodes CDR1 MGHRA and CDR2 YSYEKL. After removal of 0 bases from V and 3 bases from J, the junction contained 8 bases not matched to a gene. The CDR3 DNA is TGCGCCAGCAGCCAAGACTTTAGGGACAGGGGTTCCAATCAGCCCCAGCATTTT. Encoded protein: CASSQDFRDRGSNQPQHF.

As regards this clonotype: A far larger clone lies a single base away; this is likely a read error. The chain couples TRBV7-2 to TRBJ2-7; 11 nucleotides agree with TRBD2. The junction had 9 bases not matched to a gene; V was cut back by 6 bases and J by 5 bases. The CDR3 spans 15 residues. Looked up from germline, CDR1 is SGHTA and CDR2 is FQGNSA. The CDR3 region has the DNA TGTGCCAGCAGACCCGGGACTAGCGGTTCCCACGAGCAGTACTTC. Translation gives CASRPGTSGSHEQYF.

This clonotype has ten or more counts. The V gene is TRBV5-1, the J gene TRBJ1-1; unclear D gene. Trimming pared 4 bases from V and 4 bases from J, leaving 11 bases between. Germline CDR1 reads SGHRS; CDR2 reads YFSETQ. The CDR3 extends over 13 amino acids. CDR3 residues: CASSLKEGTEAFF. CDR3 nucleotides: TGCGCCAGCAGCCTAAAGGAGGGCACTGAAGCTTTCTTT.

This clonotype was seen ten or more times. V and J are TRBV2 and TRBJ2-5; D call uncertain. V shed 9 bases and J shed 2 bases, with 7 bases lying between them. Germline lookup yields CDR1 SNHLY and CDR2 FYNNEI. The CDR3 runs 11 residues. The CDR3 nucleotides are TGTGCCAGTGACGTACAAGAGACCCAGTACTTC. Translating gives CASDVQETQYF. The full variable domain, with the rest looked up from reference TRBV2 and TRBJ2-5, is EPEVTQTPSHQVTQMGQEVILRCVPISNHLYFYWYRQILGQKVEFLVSFYNNEISEKSEIFDDQFSVERPDGSNFTLKIRSTKLEDSAMYFCASDVQETQYFGPGTRLLVL.

J is TRBJ2-7 and V is TRBV7-9; 8 bases line up with TRBD1. The CDR3 has 16 residues. In germline, CDR1 is SEHNR, CDR2 FQNEAQ (reference sequence). J gave up 4 bases and V 5 bases, and 13 bases lay outside the gene matches. This CDR3 is CASSQPSTGVGYEQYF. The DNA for the CDR3 is TGTGCCAGCAGCCAACCCTCGACAGGGGTTGGGTACGAGCAGTACTTC. The variable domain in full, completed from reference TRBV7-9 and TRBJ2-7, reads DTGVSQNPRHKITKRGQNVTFRCDPISEHNRLYWYRQTLGQGPEFLTYFQNEAQLEKSRLLSDRFSAERPKGSFSTLEIQRTEQGDSAMYLCASSQPSTGVGYEQYFGPGTRLTVT.

The rearrangement links TRBV6-1 to TRBJ1-1, with unresolved D. This CDR3 spans 16 amino acids. The V gene's germline CDR1 is MNHNS and CDR2 SASEGT. V was shortened by 8 bases and J by 3 bases, with 22 bases between the two germline ends. CDR3 DNA: TGTGCCAGCCGAATCCTTGCGATCCCGGAGTACACTGAAGCTTTCTTT. Translation gives CASRILAIPEYTEAFF.

The V and J genes are TRBV6-1 and TRBJ2-1; 8 nucleotides match TRBD2. Germline assignment: CDR1 MNHNS and CDR2 SASEGT. This CDR3 comprises 17 residues. The V segment lost 6 bases and the J segment 4 bases; nucleotides outside the gene matches: 14. CDR3 residues: CASSPLGTSGSYNEQFF. The DNA for the CDR3 is TGTGCCAGCAGCCCATTAGGTACCAGCGGGAGTTACAATGAGCAGTTCTTC.

This clonotype was detected ten times or more. The chain links TRBV5-1 to TRBJ1-1; the D gene is possibly TRBD1 (5 bases). The germline CDR1 and CDR2 sequences are SGHRS and YFSETQ. V was trimmed by 4 bases and J by 0 bases, leaving 7 bases between them. This CDR3 is 13 amino acids long. CDR3 residues: CASSGGVNTEAFF. The DNA of the CDR3 is TGCGCCAGCAGCGGGGGAGTGAACACTGAAGCTTTCTTT.

Comments on this clonotype: The junction departs from germline at one end; a sequencing error may be responsible. The chain carries TRBV7-9 and TRBJ2-4; D is perhaps TRBD2 (6 bases). The CDR3 runs to 15 residues. CDR1 and CDR2 (germline): SEHNR, FQNEAQ (reference sequence). CDR3 residues: CGSSPQGGSKNIQYF. The CDR3, as DNA: TGTGGCAGCAGCCCCCAAGGAGGGTCTAAAAACATTCAGTACTTC. Drawing the rest from reference TRBV7-9 and TRBJ2-4, the complete variable domain is DTGVSQNPRHKITKRGQNVTFRCDPISEHNRLYWYRQTLGQGPEFLTYFQNEAQLEKSRLLSDRFSAERPKGSFSTLEIQRTEQGDSAMYLCGSSPQGGSKNIQYFGAGTRLSVL.

This clonotype has ten or more counts. The V call is TRBV19, the J call TRBJ2-7; TRBD2 matches at 13 bases. V lost 5 bases to trimming and J lost 7 bases; unmatched junction nucleotides: 8. The CDR3 is 15 residues long. CDR1 is LNHDA and CDR2 is SQIVND in the germline V gene (reference sequence). CDR3 loop: CASSQGTSGIWEQYF. The CDR3 region has the DNA TGTGCCAGTAGTCAAGGGACTAGCGGGATTTGGGAGCAGTACTTC.

This clonotype was recorded a few times. V gene TRBV27 combines with J gene TRBJ1-6; D perhaps matches TRBD1 (5 bases). V lost 3 bases and J lost 8, with 11 bases in between. This CDR3 region has 14 residues. Germline V lookup: CDR1 MNHEY, CDR2 SMNVEV (reference sequence). The CDR3 is CASSFSQGDSPLHF. DNA for the CDR3: TGTGCCAGCAGTTTCTCGCAGGGAGATTCACCCCTCCACTTT.

This clonotype was counted between two and nine times. J is TRBJ2-4 and V is TRBV5-1; unclear D gene. V gave up 0 bases and J gave up 8 bases, with 12 bases separating them. The CDR3 covers 14 residues. CDR1 SGHRS and CDR2 YFSETQ come from the germline V gene. This CDR3 is CASSLGLQGHIQYF. CDR3 DNA sequence: TGCGCCAGCAGCTTGGGCCTGCAAGGGCACATTCAGTACTTC.

Note on this clonotype: A read error may account for a junction end that differs from germline. V is TRBV7-9 and J is TRBJ2-7; no definite D call. CDR1 is SEHNR, CDR2 FQNEAQ, per germline (reference sequence). CDR3 length equals 15 residues. CDR3 residues: CASSLTRIVSDEQYF. The CDR3 nucleotides read TGTGCCAGCAGCCTTACCCGGATTGTCTCCGACGAGCAGTACTTC.

This clonotype was counted a few times. The chain is built from TRBV11-2 and TRBJ2-7, with TRBD2 matching 7 bases. The ends lost 8 bases at V and 5 bases at J; junction bases unmatched: 12. CDR3 size: 14 residues. CDR1 is SGHAT, CDR2 FQNNGV, per germline. CDR3 protein: CASGQTSQGNEQYF. The CDR3 DNA sequence: TGTGCCAGCGGGCAGACTAGCCAGGGAAACGAGCAGTACTTC.

The V and J genes are TRBV28 and TRBJ2-5; D may correspond to TRBD1 or TRBD2 (6 bases each). The ends were cut back, 6 bases at V and 3 bases at J, with 17 bases in the middle. This CDR3 spans 15 amino acids. CDR1 is MDHEN and CDR2 is SYDVKM in the germline V gene. The CDR3 loop reads CASRGGGSGEETQYF. CDR3 DNA sequence: TGTGCCAGCAGGGGGGGCGGTAGCGGAGAAGAGACCCAGTACTTC.

The chain employs TRBV2 and TRBJ2-1, with D unresolved. The CDR3 has 13 residues. Germline assignment: CDR1 SNHLY and CDR2 FYNNEI. Trimming removed 6 bases from V and 13 bases from J, with 19 bases in between. CDR3 in amino acids: CASSYTGQEKQFF. The DNA of the CDR3 is TGTGCCAGCAGCTATACGGGCCAGGAAAAACAGTTCTTC.

The V and J genes are TRBV12-3 or TRBV12-4 and TRBJ2-7; D is unresolved. V lost 5 bases to trimming and J lost 4 bases, with 9 bases between them. CDR3 length equals 12 residues. The CDR3 bases are TGTGCCAGCAGTGCGGAACCTTACGAGCAGTACTTC. It translates to CASSAEPYEQYF.

This clonotype has a count of ten or more. The rearrangement links TRBV13 to TRBJ2-5; D unclear. The CDR3 contains 12 residues. V was pared by 5 bases and J by 2 bases, with 6 bases between. Germline CDR1 reads PRHDT; CDR2 reads FYEKMQ (reference sequence). The CDR3 nucleotides are TGTGCCAGCAGCGGCGTTCAAGAGACCCAGTACTTC. Its translation is CASSGVQETQYF. Variable domain in full (rest from reference TRBV13 and TRBJ2-5): AAGVIQSPRHLIKEKRETATLKCYPIPRHDTVYWYQQGPGQDPQFLISFYEKMQSDKGSIPDRFSAQQFSDYHSELNMSSLELGDSALYFCASSGVQETQYFGPGTRLLVL.

This clonotype was seen many times. The chain couples TRBV24-1 to TRBJ2-5; 9 bases are a match to TRBD2. The CDR3 covers 14 residues. J lost 5 bases, V lost 3 bases, and 3 bases had no gene match. The germline V gene encodes CDR1 KGHDR and CDR2 SFDVKD. DNA for the CDR3: TGTGCCACCAGTGATCCTAGCGGGGAGGAGACCCAGTACTTC. As protein: CATSDPSGEETQYF.

This clonotype came up once. The gene calls are TRBV7-2 and TRBJ2-7; tentatively, D is TRBD1 (6 bases). Trimming took 5 bases from V and 7 from J, leaving 21 bases between them. The germline CDR1 and CDR2 sequences are SGHTA and FQGNSA. The CDR3 has 15 amino acids. CDR3 nucleotide sequence: TGTGCCAGCAGCCCCCGACAGGACCCAGGGAGAGAGCAGTACTTC. This gives the protein CASSPRQDPGREQYF.

This clonotype occurred many times. CDR3 sequence: CASSFTGSYEQYF. The DNA for the CDR3 is TGTGCCAGCAGTTTCACAGGGTCCTACGAGCAGTACTTC. The chain carries TRBV12-3 or TRBV12-4 and TRBJ2-7, with a tentative D call TRBD1 (6 bases). Trimming removed 3 bases from V and 1 base from J, with 7 bases in between. The CDR3 sequence is 13 residues long.

The chain uses TRBV9 and TRBJ2-1; D is possibly TRBD2 (7 bases). This CDR3 is 15 amino acids long. The germline CDR1 and CDR2 sequences are SGDLS and YYNGEE. Between the trimmed V and J ends, which lost 7 bases and 5 bases, there was a span of 19 bases. The CDR3 DNA follows: TGTGCCAGCGCCAGAGGGGGAGGGCCAAACAATGAGCAGTTCTTC. Translation gives CASARGGGPNNEQFF.

This clonotype was found many times. The rearrangement joins TRBV12-3 or TRBV12-4 to TRBJ2-2, with TRBD2 identical over 10 bases. CDR3 length equals 18 residues. Germline trimming cut 7 bases from V and 7 bases from J; bases unmatched to any gene: 18. The CDR3 spells CASTHPWLAGDANGELFF. The CDR3 DNA is TGTGCCAGCACCCACCCCTGGCTAGCGGGAGACGCGAACGGGGAGCTGTTTTTT.

This chain links TRBV7-9 with TRBJ2-3; D not certain. The CDR3 totals 12 residues. V was trimmed by 4 bases and J by 6 bases, leaving 8 bases between them. The germline gives CDR1 SEHNR, CDR2 FQNEAQ (reference sequence). CDR3 amino acids: CASSSASDTQYF. CDR3 DNA: TGTGCCAGCAGCTCCGCATCGGATACGCAGTATTTT.